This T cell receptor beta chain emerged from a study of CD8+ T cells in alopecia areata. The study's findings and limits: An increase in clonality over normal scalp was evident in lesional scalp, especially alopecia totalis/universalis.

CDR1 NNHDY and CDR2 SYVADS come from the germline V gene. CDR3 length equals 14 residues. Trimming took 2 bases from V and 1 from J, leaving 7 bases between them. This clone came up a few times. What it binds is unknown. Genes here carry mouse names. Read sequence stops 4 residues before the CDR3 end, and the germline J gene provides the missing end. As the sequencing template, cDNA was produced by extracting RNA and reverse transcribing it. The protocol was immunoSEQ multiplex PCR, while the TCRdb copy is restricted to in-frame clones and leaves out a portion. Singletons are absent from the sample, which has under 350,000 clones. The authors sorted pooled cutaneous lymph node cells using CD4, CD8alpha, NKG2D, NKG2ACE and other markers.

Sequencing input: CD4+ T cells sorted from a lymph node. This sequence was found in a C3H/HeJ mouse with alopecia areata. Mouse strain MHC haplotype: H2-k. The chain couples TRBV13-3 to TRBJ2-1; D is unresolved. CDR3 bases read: TGTGCCAGCAGTGACACAAAAAACTATGCT. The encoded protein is CASSDTKNYA. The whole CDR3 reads CASSDTKNYAEQFF.